Below are 8 T cell receptor beta chains sequenced from a single sample in a study of T cells expressing NK-cell markers. No DNA is given; TCRdb re-called the 5' RACE reads and lists each CDR3 protein once. In total, the table holds 350,000 to 400,000 distinct CDR3 sequences. Source material: blood T cells: a sorted CD56 or NKG2C T cell subset, CD4+ or CD8+ T cells, or bulk PBMC T cells (not recorded which). These TCRs come from a woman in her 50s in good health.

CDR3 protein: CSARRALAGGGNEQFF. This chain uses TRBV20-1 with TRBJ2-1; TCRdb's assignment of TRBD2 cannot be checked, as there is no DNA. This CDR3 is built from 16 residues. Germline lookup yields CDR1 DFQATT and CDR2 SNEGSKA (reference sequence).

The chain recombines TRBV29-1 with TRBJ2-3; TCRdb calls TRBD2, which cannot be checked without DNA. The CDR3 is made up of 16 amino acids. Germline V CDR1 and CDR2: SQVTM, ANQGSEA. The CDR3 is CSVPRGLLAGPDTQYF.

V usage is TRBV5-1 and J usage is TRBJ1-1. This CDR3 has 13 amino acids. Germline V lookup: CDR1 SGHRS, CDR2 YFSETQ. CDR3 protein: CASSLTANTEAFF. The variable domain in full, with the rest retrieved from reference TRBV5-1 and TRBJ1-1, is KAGVTQTPRYLIKTRGQQVTLSCSPISGHRSVSWYQQTPGQGLQFLFEYFSETQRNKGNFPGRFSGRQFSNSRSEMNVSTLELGDSALYLCASSLTANTEAFFGQGTRLTVV.

The chain links TRBV21-1 to TRBJ2-1. TRBV21-1 has pseudogene status. The CDR3 is 11 amino acids. CDR3 protein: CASILLTEQFF.

The chain links TRBV27 to TRBJ1-4. In germline, CDR1 is MNHEY, CDR2 SMNVEV (reference sequence). CDR3 length: 16 amino acids. CDR3: CASSLSVGATNEKLFF.

The chain combines TRBV6-6 with TRBJ2-3; TCRdb returns TRBD1, unconfirmable since there is no DNA. The CDR3 is made up of 14 amino acids. Germline CDR1 is MNHNY and CDR2 is SVGAGI (reference sequence). The CDR3 here is CASTTGGAADTQYF.

J is TRBJ1-1 and V is TRBV12-3 or TRBV12-4. The CDR3 length is 13 residues. CDR3 region: CASSLQVNTEAFF.

The chain couples TRBV29-1 to TRBJ2-2. Germline V gene data show CDR1 as SQVTM and CDR2 as ANQGSEA. The CDR3 spans 15 residues. The CDR3 sequence is CSVEVGWAGSGELFF.